This TCR beta chain is drawn from a study of radiotherapy plus CTLA-4 blockade in lung cancer (dated by TCRdb to 2016 to 2019). Study-level background: Objective responses were observed in approximately 17% of enrolled patients, and disease control was achieved in approximately 29%. Broader findings and caveats from the paper: After treatment with radiotherapy and ipilimumab, TCR clones that came from tumors expanded in the peripheral blood. The strongest predictors of response were reported to be early dynamic shifts in blood T cell clones along with a rise in serum interferon-beta following radiation.

Library preparation was by the immunoSEQ multiplex PCR assay. TCRdb mirrors the immuneACCESS table, restricted to in-frame sequences. Some clones are absent from its copies; in checked studies, under half trace to an unresolved V gene, and the reason for the others is unknown. This sample comprises 60,000 to 70,000 clones, about 80% of them detected only once. The leading ten clones occupy approximately 4.1% of the sample. CDR1 and CDR2 (SNHLY, FYNNEI) derive from the germline V gene. Clipping removes 6 bases from V and 2 bases from J, with 7 as the unmatched junction base count. Its CDR3 holds 15 amino acids, cysteine through phenylalanine. The CDR3 DNA has 45 bases and is translated from base 1. As concerns this clone: Its antigen is still unknown. Base qualities were left out, and no much larger clone turns up one base away.

Focal radiation therapy combined with CTLA-4 blockade (ipilimumab) was tested in patients with chemo-refractory metastatic non-small-cell lung cancer. The material was peripheral blood, obtained from a patient treated with radiotherapy plus ipilimumab. The TCR originated in a human donor with non-small cell lung cancer who had a partial response to radiotherapy plus ipilimumab. The receptor chain draws on TRBV2 and TRBJ2-7, with TRBD2 identical over 10 junction bases. The bases are TGTGCCAGCAGGCCAAGACTAGCGGGCACCTACGAGCAGTACTTC. This codes for CASRPRLAGTYEQYF.